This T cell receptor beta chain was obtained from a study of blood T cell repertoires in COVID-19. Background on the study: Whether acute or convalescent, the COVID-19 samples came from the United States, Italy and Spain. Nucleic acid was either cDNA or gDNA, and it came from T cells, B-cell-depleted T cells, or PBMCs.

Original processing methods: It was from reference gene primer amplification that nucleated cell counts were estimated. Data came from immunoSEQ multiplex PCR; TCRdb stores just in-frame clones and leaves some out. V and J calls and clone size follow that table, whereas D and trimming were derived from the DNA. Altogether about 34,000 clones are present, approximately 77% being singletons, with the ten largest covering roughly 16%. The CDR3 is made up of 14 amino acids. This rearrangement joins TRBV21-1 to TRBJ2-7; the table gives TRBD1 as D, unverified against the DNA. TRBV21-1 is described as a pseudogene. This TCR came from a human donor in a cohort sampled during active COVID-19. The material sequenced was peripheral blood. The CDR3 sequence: CASSMNRESYEQYF. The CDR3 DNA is TGTGCCAGCAGCATGAACAGGGAATCCTACGAGCAGTACTTC.